Described below is a single T cell receptor beta chain sequence and its context. Antigen unknown. The source of the sample is a study of T-cell reconstitution after alpha-beta-depleted transplantation in children. The TCRbeta library incorporated unique molecular identifiers. TCRdb re-derived calls from the PCR reads in MiXCR, one entry per CDR3 protein. The sample shows approximately 980,000 distinct CDR3 sequences, around 30% of them seen only once. General study results and limits: Some patients' high day-60 TCRbeta diversity was attributed to recipient cells surviving conditioning.

The CDR3 loop spans 14 amino acids. Per the germline V gene, CDR1 is SEHNR and CDR2 is FQNEAQ (reference sequence). V lost 1 base and J 8 bases, leaving 12 bases between the germline ends. The sequencing used PBMCs, mostly from graft donor cells, collected 360 days after TCRalphabeta/CD19-depleted stem cell transplant. The TCR originated in a boy younger than two who had a stem cell transplant for SCID, so the T cells may come from the graft donor. The rearrangement links TRBV7-9 to TRBJ2-4, with a tentative D call TRBD2 (5 bases). This CDR3 reads CASSLEAFGDIQYF. The CDR3 nucleotides are TGTGCCAGCAGCTTAGAGGCGTTCGGGGACATTCAGTACTTC.